This record covers a single T cell receptor beta chain. This sample stems from a study of blood T cell repertoires in COVID-19. Those enrolled, adults aged roughly 18 to 100 years, came from about two dozen US areas. The study assigned cohorts using participant-reported clinical history. Assay used: immunoSEQ multiplex PCR; TCRdb lists only in-frame clones, some missing. The sample has fewer than 600,000 clones, approximately 88% seen once. The TCR comes from a woman in her thirties or forties who had recovered from COVID-19. The specimen was PBMCs or T cells enriched from blood (not recorded which).

CDR3 DNA sequence: TGCGCCAGCAGCTCAGGGGACGGAAGCTCTGGAAACACCATATATTTT. Its protein product is CASSSGDGSSGNTIYF. V is TRBV5-1 and J is TRBJ1-3, with D perhaps TRBD1 (6 bases). Trimming left V 3 bases short and J 0 bases short, with 13 bases between. The CDR3 has 16 residues. Per germline, CDR1 SGHRS and CDR2 YFSETQ.